What follows are 13 T cell receptor beta chains derived from one specimen sequenced in a study of T-cell memory formation after mild COVID-19. Each CDR3 protein gets one entry after TCRdb re-called the 5' RACE reads with MiXCR. The sample carries fewer than 250,000 distinct CDR3 sequences, 10% to 13% recorded once. Material for sequencing was PBMCs or a T cell subset sorted from them (not recorded which). These receptors were obtained from a man between 18 and 35 years old who had mild COVID-19 (a few samples of this study predate the infection). Cell type and time point are not known.

The chain employs TRBV24-1 and TRBJ2-3, with D unclear. CDR3 size: 13 residues. Trimming removed 4 bases at V and 3 bases at J, with 7 bases between. Germline V CDR1 and CDR2: KGHDR, SFDVKD. Written as DNA, the CDR3 is TGTGCCACCAGTGAGGCCCAGACAGATACGCAGTATTTT. Its translation: CATSEAQTDTQYF.

About this clonotype itself: Germline and junction disagree at one end, which may indicate a read error. The chain recombines TRBV5-1 with TRBJ2-3, with D unresolved. The CDR3 covers 13 residues. Germline V gene data show CDR1 as SGHRS and CDR2 as YFSETQ. In DNA, the CDR3 is TGCGACAGCAGCTTCGAGGGCACAGATACGCAGTATTTT. Amino acid sequence: CDSSFEGTDTQYF.

The genes are TRBV6-5 and TRBJ2-1, with 10 bases fitting TRBD2. The CDR3 runs 18 residues. Germline V CDR1 and CDR2: MNHEY, SVGAGI. Trimming took 3 bases from V and 4 from J; bases not matched to a gene: 12. Written as DNA, the CDR3 is TGTGCCAGCAGTTATTCGGGAAACTTAGCGGGGGGATACAATGAGCAGTTCTTC. Residues: CASSYSGNLAGGYNEQFF.

The chain employs TRBV7-9 and TRBJ2-6; D is perhaps TRBD1 or TRBD2 (5 bases each). Germline CDR1 and CDR2: SEHNR and FQNEAQ (reference sequence). Between the trimmed V and J ends, which lost 6 bases and 0 bases, there was a span of 12 bases. The CDR3 extends over 16 amino acids. DNA of the CDR3: TGTGCCAGCAGGAGGGACGCCGTCTCTGGGGCCAACGTCCTGACTTTC. Protein product: CASRRDAVSGANVLTF.

The chain combines TRBV3-1 with TRBJ2-2, with TRBD2 identical over 8 bases. V lost 3 bases, J lost 2 bases, and 2 bases stayed unmatched. The CDR3 runs to 15 residues. Germline V gives CDR1 LGHDT, CDR2 YNNKEL (reference sequence). CDR3 in amino acids: CASSQGLVNTGELFF. In nucleotides, the CDR3 is TGTGCCAGCAGCCAGGGACTAGTCAACACCGGGGAGCTGTTTTTT.

This clonotype was recorded a few times. The chain couples TRBV19 to TRBJ2-5, with TRBD1 as a possible D gene (5 bases). The germline V gene has CDR1 LNHDA and CDR2 SQIVND (reference sequence). The CDR3 totals 14 residues. V lost 3 bases to trimming and J lost 5 bases, with 13 bases between them. CDR3 in DNA: TGTGCCAGTAGTATCGGGTGGGGCCGGGAGACCCAGTACTTC. This translates into CASSIGWGRETQYF.

This clonotype was observed at least ten times. The chain couples TRBV12-3 or TRBV12-4 to TRBJ1-4, with TRBD1 as a possible D gene (5 bases). V lost 6 bases and J lost 7, with 15 bases in between. This CDR3 spans 14 amino acids. The CDR3, as DNA: TGTGCCAGCAGGCTCCAGGGTGTTGGTGAAAAACTGTTTTTT. Translated: CASRLQGVGEKLFF.

V gene TRBV6-2 or TRBV6-3 combines with J gene TRBJ2-7, with 8 bases fitting TRBD2. Looked up from germline, CDR1 is MNHEY and CDR2 is SVGEGT. V shed 5 bases, J shed 2 bases, and the junction held 8 bases outside the gene matches. The CDR3 is 15 amino acids. This CDR3 reads CASSHPGTRTYEQYF. DNA for the CDR3: TGTGCCAGCAGTCACCCCGGGACTAGAACCTACGAGCAGTACTTC.

This clonotype appeared many times. The chain uses TRBV5-1 and TRBJ1-1, with no clear D. The germline gives CDR1 SGHRS, CDR2 YFSETQ. This CDR3 comprises 15 residues. Trimming cost V 0 bases and J 0 bases, with 9 bases left between them. The CDR3 sequence is CASSLDQNLNTEAFF. CDR3 in DNA: TGCGCCAGCAGCTTGGATCAGAATTTGAACACTGAAGCTTTCTTT.

The genes are TRBV20-1 and TRBJ2-5; TRBD2 aligns across 12 bases. The length of the CDR3 is 15 residues. The V gene end was trimmed by 6 bases and the J gene end by 2 bases; junction bases not matched to a gene: 7. CDR1 and CDR2 from the germline V gene are DFQATT and SNEGSKA (reference sequence). The CDR3, as DNA: TGCAGTGCAGGACTAGCGGGGCCACTTCAAGAGACCCAGTACTTC. Translating gives CSAGLAGPLQETQYF.

This clonotype was detected a few times. The chain joins TRBV7-3 to TRBJ2-7; D not resolved. V was shortened by 4 bases and J by 4 bases, with 23 bases between the two germline ends. The germline CDR1 and CDR2 sequences are SGHTA and FQGTGA. The CDR3 spans 17 residues. CDR3 protein: CASSSKPPGPPPYEQYV. CDR3 sequence (DNA): TGTGCCAGCAGCTCGAAACCGCCGGGCCCTCCCCCTTACGAGCAGTACGTC.

This sequence joins TRBV19 and TRBJ2-7; tentative D call: TRBD1 (5 bases). The V gene lost 4 bases and the J gene lost 2 bases, with 9 bases spanning the gap. CDR3 size: 13 residues. Germline CDR1 is LNHDA and CDR2 is SQIVND (reference sequence). The CDR3 protein is CASSNAGTYEQYF. The CDR3 DNA is TGTGCCAGTAGTAACGCAGGGACCTACGAGCAGTACTTC.

This clonotype was detected only a few times. The rearrangement uses TRBV7-8 and TRBJ1-1; no clear D gene. V was pared by 6 bases and J by 11 bases, with 16 bases between. Per the germline V gene, CDR1 is SGHVS and CDR2 is FQNEAQ. The CDR3 has 12 amino acids. The CDR3 bases are TGTGCCAGCAGTAACTCGGGGAGTCTTGCTTTCTTT. Residues: CASSNSGSLAFF. Complete variable domain (other parts from reference TRBV7-8 and TRBJ1-1): GAGVSQSPRYKVAKRGQDVALRCDPISGHVSLFWYQQALGQGPEFLTYFQNEAQLDKSGLPSDRFFAERPEGSVSTLKIQRTQQEDSAVYLCASSNSGSLAFFGQGTRLTVV.